Described below is a single T cell receptor (beta chain) sequence and its context. The sample is drawn from a study of blood T cell repertoires in COVID-19. Study-level information: There were acute and convalescent COVID-19 samples, and they came from the United States, Italy and Spain. T cells, B-cell-depleted T cells, or PBMCs provided the cDNA or gDNA that served as material.

From germline, CDR1 is ENHRY and CDR2 SYGVKD. The CDR3 extends over 13 amino acids. Trimming cost V 5 bases and J 8 bases, with 12 bases left between them. Assay used: immunoSEQ multiplex PCR; TCRdb lists only in-frame clones, some missing. Altogether a few hundred thousand clones are present, roughly nine tenths being singletons, with the ten largest covering 4.5% to 7%. The study drew participants aged about 18 to 89 years from 24 US areas. Allocation to cohorts depended on clinical history reported by the participants. The J gene is TRBJ1-4, the V gene TRBV10-3; D is ambiguous. This TCR was sampled from a woman aged 30 to 39 who had recovered from COVID-19. The sample taken for sequencing was PBMCs or T cells enriched from blood (not recorded which). The CDR3 loop reads CAISRRAGEKLFF. DNA of the CDR3: TGTGCCATCAGTAGACGGGCGGGGGAAAAACTGTTTTTT.